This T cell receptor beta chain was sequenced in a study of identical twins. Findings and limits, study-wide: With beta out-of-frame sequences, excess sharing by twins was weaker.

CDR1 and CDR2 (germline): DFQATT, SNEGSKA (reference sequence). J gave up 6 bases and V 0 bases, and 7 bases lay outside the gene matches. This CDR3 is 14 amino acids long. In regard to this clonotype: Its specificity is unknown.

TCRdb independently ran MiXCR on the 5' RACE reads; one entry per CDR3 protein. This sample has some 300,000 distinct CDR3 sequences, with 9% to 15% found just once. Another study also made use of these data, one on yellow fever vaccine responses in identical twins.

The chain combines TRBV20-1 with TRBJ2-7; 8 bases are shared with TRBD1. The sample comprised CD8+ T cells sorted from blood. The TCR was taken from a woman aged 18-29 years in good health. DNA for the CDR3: TGCAGTGCTAGAGATCGTGGGACAGGAGTCGAGCAGTACTTC. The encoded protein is CSARDRGTGVEQYF.